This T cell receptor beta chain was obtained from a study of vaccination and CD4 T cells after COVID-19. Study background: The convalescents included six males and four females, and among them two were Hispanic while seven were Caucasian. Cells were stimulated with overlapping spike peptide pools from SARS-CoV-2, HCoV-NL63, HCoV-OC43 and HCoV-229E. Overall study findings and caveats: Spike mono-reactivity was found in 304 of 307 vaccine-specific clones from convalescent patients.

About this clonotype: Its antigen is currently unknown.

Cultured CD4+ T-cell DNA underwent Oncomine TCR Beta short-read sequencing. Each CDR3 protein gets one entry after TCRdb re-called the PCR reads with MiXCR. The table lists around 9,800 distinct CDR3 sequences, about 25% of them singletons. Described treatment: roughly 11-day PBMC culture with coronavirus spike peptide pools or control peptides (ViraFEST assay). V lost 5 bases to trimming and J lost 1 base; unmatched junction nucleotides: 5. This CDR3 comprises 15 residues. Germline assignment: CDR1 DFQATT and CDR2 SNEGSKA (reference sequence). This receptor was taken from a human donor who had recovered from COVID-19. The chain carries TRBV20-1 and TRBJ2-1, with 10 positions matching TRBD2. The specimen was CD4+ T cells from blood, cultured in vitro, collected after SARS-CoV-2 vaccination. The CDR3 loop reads CSAGLGLASYNEQFF. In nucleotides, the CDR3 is TGCAGTGCTGGATTGGGACTAGCGTCCTACAATGAGCAGTTCTTC.